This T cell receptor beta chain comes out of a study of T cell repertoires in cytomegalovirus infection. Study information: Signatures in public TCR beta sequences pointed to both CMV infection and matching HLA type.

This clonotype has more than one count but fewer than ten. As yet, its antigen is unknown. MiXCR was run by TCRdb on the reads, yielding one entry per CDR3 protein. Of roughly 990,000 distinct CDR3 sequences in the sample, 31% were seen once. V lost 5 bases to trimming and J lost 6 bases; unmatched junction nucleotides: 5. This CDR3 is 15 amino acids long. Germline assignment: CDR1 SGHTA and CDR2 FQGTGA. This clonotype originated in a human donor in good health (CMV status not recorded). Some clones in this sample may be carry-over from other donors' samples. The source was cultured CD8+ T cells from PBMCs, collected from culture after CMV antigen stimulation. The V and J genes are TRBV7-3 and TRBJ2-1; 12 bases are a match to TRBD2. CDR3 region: CASSRLAGELNEQFF. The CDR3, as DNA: TGTGCCAGCAGCAGACTAGCGGGGGAACTCAATGAGCAGTTCTTC.